Listed here are 12 T cell receptor beta chains from one sample, sequenced in a study of cytomegalovirus exposure and HLA in healthy donors. It was with 60 Vbeta and 13 Jbeta primers that the PCR ran. Sequencing was performed with immunoSEQ multiplex PCR; in TCRdb, only in-frame clones are kept and a portion is missing. The data contain under 200,000 clones, around 75% of them singletons. The sample taken for sequencing was PBMCs. The receptors were gathered from a female donor in good health and CMV-seronegative.

The rearrangement links TRBV29-1 to TRBJ1-3, with unresolved D. CDR3 length: 14 residues. Between the trimmed V and J ends, which lost 4 bases and 3 bases, there was a span of 13 bases. The germline gives CDR1 SQVTM, CDR2 ANQGSEA. The CDR3 reads CSVVDGESGNTIYF. Written as DNA, the CDR3 is TGCAGCGTTGTGGATGGGGAGAGTGGAAACACCATATATTTT.

The V gene is TRBV30, the J gene TRBJ1-1; TRBD1 is a possible D gene (5 bases). Trimming left V 5 bases short and J 3 bases short, with 19 bases between. The CDR3 is 15 residues long. Germline assignment: CDR1 GTSNPN and CDR2 SVGIG (reference sequence). CDR3 amino acids: CAWERPKGWDTEAFF. In DNA form, the CDR3 reads TGTGCCTGGGAGCGCCCGAAGGGGTGGGACACTGAAGCTTTCTTT.

This clone has just one count. This specimen includes other DNA sequences encoding the same CDR3. The genes are TRBV30 and TRBJ2-7, with 16 positions matching TRBD2. CDR1 and CDR2 from the germline V gene are GTSNPN and SVGIG (reference sequence). Germline trimming cut 1 base from V and 7 bases from J; bases unmatched to any gene: 4. This CDR3 has 15 amino acids. This CDR3 reads CAWSAGLAGGREQYF. The CDR3 DNA is TGTGCCTGGAGTGCGGGACTAGCGGGAGGGAGGGAGCAGTACTTC.

This sequence joins TRBV19 and TRBJ1-5; 9 bases match TRBD1. Germline CDR1 reads LNHDA; CDR2 reads SQIVND (reference sequence). After removal of 9 bases from V and 1 base from J, the junction contained 4 bases not matched to a gene. CDR3 size: 14 residues. CDR3 DNA: TGTGCCAGCGGACAGGGGTTGAGCAATCAGCCCCAGCATTTT. This translates into CASGQGLSNQPQHF.

This clone was counted once. The rearrangement joins TRBV18 to TRBJ2-1; 10 bases align to TRBD2. J was trimmed by 8 bases and V by 3 bases; bases with no gene match: 7. The CDR3 extends over 15 amino acids. Germline loops: CDR1 KGHSH, CDR2 LQKENI. The CDR3 region has the DNA TGTGCCAGCTCACCGGGGCTAGCGGGAGCCCATGAGCAGTTCTTC. Translating it yields CASSPGLAGAHEQFF.

CDR3 nucleotide sequence: TGTGCCAGCAGTTTGAGGACTAGCGGGAGCTACGAGCAGTACTTC. The encoded protein is CASSLRTSGSYEQYF. The chain joins TRBV28 to TRBJ2-7; 13 nucleotides agree with TRBD2. CDR1 is MDHEN and CDR2 is SYDVKM in the germline V gene. CDR3 length: 15 amino acids. The V and J ends lost 3 bases and 3 bases, in that order; junction bases with no gene match: 2. Looking up the rest from reference TRBV28 and TRBJ2-7 gives the full variable domain: DVKVTQSSRYLVKRTGEKVFLECVQDMDHENMFWYRQDPGLGLRLIYFSYDVKMKEKGDIPEGYSVSREKKERFSLILESASTNQTSMYLCASSLRTSGSYEQYFGPGTRLTVT.

The J gene is TRBJ2-2, the V gene TRBV7-2; D remains unclear. Germline CDR1 SGHTA, CDR2 FQGNSA. The CDR3 has 17 amino acids. With 4 bases removed from V and 4 bases from J, the gap between germline ends came to 19 bases. The DNA of the CDR3 is TGTGCCAGCAGCTCCCTTGGCAGGCAGATAAGCACCGGGGAGCTGTTTTTT. This codes for CASSSLGRQISTGELFF. Based on the CDR3 plus reference TRBV7-2 and TRBJ2-2, the full variable domain is GAGVSQSPSNKVTEKGKDVELRCDPISGHTALYWYRQSLGQGLEFLIYFQGNSAPDKSGLPSDRFSAERTGGSVSTLTIQRTQQEDSAVYLCASSSLGRQISTGELFFGEGSRLTVL.

The chain uses TRBV7-6 and TRBJ1-3, with D unresolved. V was clipped by 1 base and J by 8 bases, with 12 bases between them. The CDR3 covers 14 residues. From germline, CDR1 is SGHVS and CDR2 FNYEAQ. The CDR3 DNA reads as TGTGCCAGCAGCTTAGGTCACACGCTGGACACCATATATTTT. It encodes CASSLGHTLDTIYF.

V usage is TRBV19 and J usage is TRBJ2-2; D gene unclear. The ends were cut back, 5 bases at V and 5 bases at J, with 6 bases in the middle. CDR1 and CDR2 (germline): LNHDA, SQIVND (reference sequence). The CDR3 spans 12 residues. The CDR3 is CASSWATGELFF. In DNA form, the CDR3 reads TGTGCCAGTAGTTGGGCGACCGGGGAGCTGTTTTTT.

This chain connects TRBV7-9 to TRBJ1-2; tentatively, D is TRBD1 (5 bases). V lost 5 bases and J lost 3, with 16 bases in between. The CDR3 contains 15 residues. CDR1 is SEHNR, CDR2 FQNEAQ, per germline (reference sequence). The CDR3 DNA reads TGTGCCAGCAGCACGACAGAGGCTGGGGACTATGGCTACACCTTC. It specifies CASSTTEAGDYGYTF.

The chain uses TRBV7-3 and TRBJ2-1; 7 positions agree with TRBD2. V was pared by 8 bases and J by 8 bases, with 12 bases of the junction left unmatched. The CDR3 runs 14 residues. CDR1 is SGHTA, CDR2 FQGTGA, per germline. CDR3 DNA: TGTGCCAGCGCCGGGGGAGGGCCATATGATGAGCAGTTCTTC. Translating it yields CASAGGGPYDEQFF.

The chain couples TRBV30 to TRBJ1-6; 8 bases are a match to TRBD1. Germline values: CDR1 GTSNPN, CDR2 SVGIG (reference sequence). There are 14 residues in the CDR3. With 1 base clipped from V and 9 bases from J, the junction kept 5 bases outside the gene matches. DNA for the CDR3: TGTGCCTGGAGTGAAGACAGGGGAATTTCACCCCTCCACTTT. Protein product: CAWSEDRGISPLHF.